Below are 8 T cell receptor beta chains sequenced from a single sample in a study of shared clonotypes between healthy human individuals. Produced via immunoSEQ multiplex PCR; TCRdb's table is partial and in-frame only. The profile shows more than 2 million clones, approximately 95% of them singletons. The specimen sequenced was naive CD4+ T cells sorted from blood. Subset defined: CD45RA+ positively selected. The receptors here all came from a man younger than 35 in good health.

J is TRBJ2-3 and V is TRBV7-2; no firm D call. Germline loops: CDR1 SGHTA, CDR2 FQGNSA. V lost 5 bases and J 5 bases, leaving 11 bases between the germline ends. The CDR3 runs 13 residues. In DNA form, the CDR3 reads TGTGCCAGCAGCCCCCGGATCGGAGATACGCAGTATTTT. Amino acid sequence: CASSPRIGDTQYF. Using reference TRBV7-2 and TRBJ2-3 for the parts outside the CDR3, the full variable domain is GAGVSQSPSNKVTEKGKDVELRCDPISGHTALYWYRQSLGQGLEFLIYFQGNSAPDKSGLPSDRFSAERTGGSVSTLTIQRTQQEDSAVYLCASSPRIGDTQYFGPGTRLTVL.

Note on this clone: Other DNA sequences of this sample code for an identical CDR3. The chain links TRBV10-2 to TRBJ1-5, with D maybe TRBD1 (5 bases). The CDR3 is 14 amino acids. CDR1 is WSHSY, CDR2 SAAADI, per germline. Trimming took off 2 bases at V and 4 bases at J, with 9 bases between the two ends. CDR3 nucleotide sequence: TGCGCCAGCAGTGAGGGGGGGGGAAATCAGCCCCAGCATTTT. It specifies CASSEGGGNQPQHF.

This clone was found a few times. The J gene is TRBJ1-3, the V gene TRBV9; D is ambiguous. Germline assignment: CDR1 SGDLS and CDR2 YYNGEE. This CDR3 has 17 residues. Trimming removed 4 bases at V and 0 bases at J, with 17 bases between. The CDR3 is CASSPLLGPVSGNTIYF. The DNA of the CDR3 is TGTGCCAGCAGCCCGCTGTTAGGCCCAGTCTCTGGAAACACCATATATTTT.

This sequence joins TRBV9 and TRBJ2-7; D not resolved. The CDR3 sequence is 17 residues long. CDR1 is SGDLS and CDR2 is YYNGEE in the germline V gene. V dropped 4 bases and J dropped 7 bases, with 27 bases sitting between them. The CDR3 here is CASSPSTGYGLLREQYF. The CDR3 DNA sequence: TGTGCCAGCAGCCCCTCTACGGGCTATGGGTTGCTACGGGAGCAGTACTTC.

The chain's CDR3 is CASSLGREAYNEQFF. The CDR3 nucleotides read TGTGCCAGCAGCTTGGGGAGGGAGGCCTACAATGAGCAGTTCTTC. The chain joins TRBV5-4 to TRBJ2-1, with D tentatively TRBD2 (6 bases). The length of the CDR3 is 15 residues. The V and J ends lost 0 bases and 2 bases respectively, with 9 bases between them. Germline lookup yields CDR1 SGHNT and CDR2 YYREEE (reference sequence). Full variable domain (missing parts from reference TRBV5-4 and TRBJ2-1): ETGVTQSPTHLIKTRGQQVTLRCSSQSGHNTVSWYQQALGQGPQFIFQYYREEENGRGNFPPRFSGLQFPNYSSELNVNALELDDSALYLCASSLGREAYNEQFFGPGTRLTVL.

V usage is TRBV5-1 and J usage is TRBJ2-2; possible D gene TRBD1, 5 bases. The germline gives CDR1 SGHRS, CDR2 YFSETQ. The germline V and J ends were trimmed by 0 bases and 1 base, with 7 bases remaining between them. This CDR3 comprises 15 residues. The CDR3 loop reads CASSLATGNTGELFF. As DNA, the CDR3 is TGCGCCAGCAGCTTGGCAACAGGGAACACCGGGGAGCTGTTTTTT.

J is TRBJ1-1 and V is TRBV5-4; the match to TRBD1 covers 7 bases. With 3 bases clipped from V and 4 bases from J, the junction kept 12 bases outside the gene matches. Germline V gene sequence: CDR1 SGHNT, CDR2 YYREEE (reference sequence). The CDR3 spans 16 residues. The CDR3: CASSYIGTVRATEAFF. CDR3 nucleotide sequence: TGTGCCAGCAGCTACATCGGGACAGTACGAGCCACTGAAGCTTTCTTT.

This chain connects TRBV5-6 to TRBJ2-3; tentatively, D is TRBD1 (8 bases). V was clipped by 5 bases and J by 4 bases, with 17 bases between them. CDR3 length equals 15 residues. The germline gives CDR1 SGHDT, CDR2 YYEEEE. DNA for the CDR3: TGTGCCAGCAGTCCGGGACAGGCGGGAGCAGATACGCAGTATTTT. Protein sequence: CASSPGQAGADTQYF.